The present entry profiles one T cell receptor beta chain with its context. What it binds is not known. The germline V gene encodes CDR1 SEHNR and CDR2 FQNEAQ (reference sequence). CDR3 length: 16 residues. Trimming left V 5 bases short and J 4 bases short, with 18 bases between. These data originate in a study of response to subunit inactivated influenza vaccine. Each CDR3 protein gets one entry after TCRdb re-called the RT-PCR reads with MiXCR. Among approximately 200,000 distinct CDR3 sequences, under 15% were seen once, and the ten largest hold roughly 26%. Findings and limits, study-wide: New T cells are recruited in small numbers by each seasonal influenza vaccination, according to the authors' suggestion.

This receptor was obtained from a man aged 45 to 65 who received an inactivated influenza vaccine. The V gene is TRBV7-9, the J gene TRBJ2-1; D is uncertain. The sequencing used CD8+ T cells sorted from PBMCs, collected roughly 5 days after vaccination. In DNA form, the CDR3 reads TGTGCCAGCAGCCCTCAACCGGGCCCGCTTTACAATGAGCAGTTCTTC. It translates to CASSPQPGPLYNEQFF.